These 20 T cell receptor beta chains originate from one sample sequenced in a study of shared clonotypes between healthy human individuals. The table came from immunoSEQ multiplex PCR; TCRdb's copy has only in-frame clones and leaves some out. The repertoire holds about 680,000 clones, with less than 80% as singletons. Source material: memory CD4+ T cells sorted from blood. As to subset: CD45RA-negative fraction. These receptors all stem from a woman aged 25 to 45 in good health.

This sequence joins TRBV27 and TRBJ2-1; D perhaps matches TRBD1 (6 bases). Germline V gene sequence: CDR1 MNHEY, CDR2 SMNVEV (reference sequence). Trimming shortened V by 7 bases and J by 7 bases, and 23 bases separated the two germline ends. This CDR3 contains 16 residues. The CDR3, as DNA: TGTGCCAGCACAACACTATCCATACAGGGAGATAATGAGCAGTTCTTC. Residues: CASTTLSIQGDNEQFF.

The rearrangement links TRBV6-5 to TRBJ1-5; no reliable D call. Trimming took 0 bases from V and 3 from J, leaving 9 bases between them. This CDR3 is 15 amino acids long. The germline gives CDR1 MNHEY, CDR2 SVGAGI. The CDR3 coding sequence is TGTGCCAGCAGTTACTCGAGAGGTGACAATCAGCCCCAGCATTTT. It is translated as CASSYSRGDNQPQHF.

The V and J genes are TRBV28 and TRBJ1-4; D gene uncertain. The length of the CDR3 is 14 residues. Trimming pared 5 bases from V and 6 bases from J, leaving 13 bases between. Germline CDR1 is MDHEN and CDR2 is SYDVKM. CDR3 amino acids: CASSNPNGYEKLFF. The CDR3 DNA is TGTGCCAGCAGTAACCCTAATGGGTATGAAAAACTGTTTTTT.

This clone was counted only a few times. V usage is TRBV30 and J usage is TRBJ2-5; 8 positions match TRBD2. Germline loops: CDR1 GTSNPN, CDR2 SVGIG (reference sequence). The CDR3 extends over 14 amino acids. With 8 bases clipped from V and 2 bases from J, the junction kept 10 bases outside the gene matches. The CDR3 nucleotides read TGTGCCAGGGACGTTAGCGGGATACAAGAGACCCAGTACTTC. It is translated as CARDVSGIQETQYF.

The chain links TRBV20-1 to TRBJ1-3; possible D gene TRBD1, 6 bases. The V end lost 8 bases, the J end lost 7 bases, and 12 bases lay between the germline ends. The CDR3 spans 11 residues. Germline V gene lookup returns CDR1 DFQATT and CDR2 SNEGSKA (reference sequence). The CDR3 spells CSSGRGNTIYF. CDR3 DNA sequence: TGCAGTTCAGGAAGGGGGAACACCATATATTTT.

This chain uses TRBV7-2 with TRBJ1-5, with 8 bases fitting TRBD1. CDR1 is SGHTA, CDR2 FQGNSA, per germline. The CDR3 covers 16 residues. The V gene end was trimmed by 5 bases and the J gene end by 8 bases; junction bases not matched to a gene: 14. Here the CDR3 reads CASSPSLDRAMEPQHF. DNA for the CDR3: TGTGCCAGCAGCCCGAGCCTGGACAGGGCGATGGAGCCCCAGCATTTT.

This CDR3 reads CASSQVTGRQGALMFLEAFF. CDR3 nucleotide sequence: TGCGCCAGCAGCCAAGTAACAGGTCGACAGGGGGCCCTTATGTTTCTTGAAGCTTTCTTT. J is TRBJ1-1 and V is TRBV4-1; 10 nucleotides line up with TRBD1. CDR1 and CDR2 (germline): MGHRA, YSYEKL. The CDR3 has 20 amino acids. With V trimmed by 1 base and J by 7 bases, 21 bases remained unmatched.

The chain couples TRBV28 to TRBJ1-1; D gene ambiguous. V gave up 2 bases and J gave up 10 bases, with 14 bases separating them. CDR3 length: 13 residues. The germline CDR1 and CDR2 sequences are MDHEN and SYDVKM. The CDR3 DNA reads TGTGCCAGCAGTTTAGTCGGCAACCGGGGAGCTTTCTTT. The encoded protein is CASSLVGNRGAFF.

The gene calls are TRBV28 and TRBJ2-5; TRBD1 is a possible D gene (6 bases). With 6 bases removed from V and 3 bases from J, the gap between germline ends came to 14 bases. Germline assignment: CDR1 MDHEN and CDR2 SYDVKM. The CDR3 contains 14 residues. CDR3 DNA: TGTGCCAGCAGCTGGCGGAGGACAGAAGAGACCCAGTACTTC. It specifies CASSWRRTEETQYF.

The rearrangement joins TRBV28 to TRBJ1-2; no clear D gene. Trimming shortened V by 6 bases and J by 8 bases, and 19 bases separated the two germline ends. Germline CDR1 is MDHEN and CDR2 is SYDVKM. This CDR3 is 14 amino acids long. CDR3 in amino acids: CASSPKMMFAGYTF. CDR3 DNA: TGTGCCAGCAGCCCTAAAATGATGTTTGCGGGCTACACCTTC.

The CDR3 DNA follows: TGTGCCACCAGCAGAGATGGTCCTCTCGAGCAGTACTTC. Translated, it gives CATSRDGPLEQYF. The chain combines TRBV15 with TRBJ2-7; D is unresolved. The CDR3 totals 13 residues. Trimming pared 0 bases from V and 6 bases from J, leaving 9 bases between. CDR1 and CDR2 from the germline V gene are LNHNV and YYDKDF (reference sequence).

This clone was counted at least ten times. Additional DNA sequences in this sample encode the identical CDR3. The rearrangement uses TRBV7-3 and TRBJ1-1; D may be TRBD1 (5 bases). The CDR3 consists of 13 residues. V shed 4 bases and J shed 3 bases, with 9 bases lying between them. Germline V gene data show CDR1 as SGHTA and CDR2 as FQGTGA. DNA for the CDR3: TGTGCCAGCAGCTCGCAGGGTGACACTGAAGCTTTCTTT. It is translated as CASSSQGDTEAFF.

V is TRBV19 and J is TRBJ2-2; D uncertain. The germline V and J ends were trimmed by 5 bases and 4 bases, with 8 bases remaining between them. Germline lookup yields CDR1 LNHDA and CDR2 SQIVND (reference sequence). The CDR3 covers 13 residues. DNA for the CDR3: TGTGCCAGTAGTCCCCAGAGCACCGGGGAGCTGTTTTTT. Translation: CASSPQSTGELFF.

CDR3 DNA: TGCAGCGTTGAAGACGGGGCCGAGCAGTACTTC. As protein: CSVEDGAEQYF. The rearrangement links TRBV29-1 to TRBJ2-7; D might be TRBD1 or TRBD2, each matching 5 bases. V was shortened by 0 bases and J by 6 bases, with 6 bases between the two germline ends. Germline-derived CDR1 and CDR2 are SQVTM and ANQGSEA. The CDR3 has 11 amino acids.

This clone was seen just once. The rearrangement uses TRBV6-1 and TRBJ1-5, with a possible D match to TRBD1 (5 bases). The CDR3 is 14 residues long. The germline gives CDR1 MNHNS, CDR2 SASEGT. V shed 5 bases and J shed 8 bases, with 16 bases lying between them. This CDR3 reads CASSYLSTVKPQHF. Here the CDR3 DNA reads TGTGCCAGCAGTTATCTCTCGACAGTCAAGCCCCAGCATTTT.

The chain has TRBV7-9 and TRBJ1-4, with D possibly being TRBD1 (6 bases). This CDR3 is built from 16 residues. Germline CDR1 and CDR2: SEHNR and FQNEAQ (reference sequence). Deletions cut 1 base from V and 10 bases from J, with 19 bases between. CDR3 protein: CASSLGRGEGARKLFF. CDR3 DNA sequence: TGTGCCAGCAGCTTAGGCAGGGGCGAAGGGGCACGAAAACTGTTTTTT.

The chain is built from TRBV6-1 and TRBJ2-1; D is possibly TRBD1 or TRBD2 (5 bases each). Germline V gives CDR1 MNHNS, CDR2 SASEGT. This CDR3 comprises 13 residues. V lost 6 bases and J 5 bases, leaving 11 bases between the germline ends. CDR3 residues: CASRTVGDNEQFF. The CDR3 coding sequence is TGTGCCAGCAGGACGGTGGGGGACAATGAGCAGTTCTTC.

This chain links TRBV28 with TRBJ2-1; 8 positions agree with TRBD2. Germline V gene data show CDR1 as MDHEN and CDR2 as SYDVKM. V lost 6 bases, J lost 0 bases, and 7 bases stayed unmatched. This CDR3 region has 16 residues. CDR3 DNA: TGTGCCAGCAGCCGTCTAGCGGGTGGCTCCTACAATGAGCAGTTCTTC. This gives the protein CASSRLAGGSYNEQFF.

The chain links TRBV7-8 to TRBJ1-5, with unresolved D. Per the germline V gene, CDR1 is SGHVS and CDR2 is FQNEAQ. V was pared by 0 bases and J by 0 bases, with 9 bases between. The CDR3 loop spans 16 amino acids. The CDR3 loop reads CASSLAGSLSNQPQHF. In DNA form, the CDR3 reads TGTGCCAGCAGCTTAGCGGGGTCTCTTAGCAATCAGCCCCAGCATTTT.

CDR3 sequence reads: CASSARPWQGSYGYTF. The CDR3, as DNA: TGTGCCAGCAGCGCCCGACCGTGGCAGGGCAGCTATGGCTACACCTTC. This rearrangement joins TRBV7-2 to TRBJ1-2; TRBD1 is a possible D gene (5 bases). Trimming removed 5 bases at V and 4 bases at J, with 20 bases between. Per the germline V gene, CDR1 is SGHTA and CDR2 is FQGNSA. The CDR3 loop spans 16 amino acids.